The clone carrying this T cell receptor beta chain appeared once. CD3+CD4+ and CD3+CD8+ cells were FACS-sorted from thawed unstimulated PBMCs. The sample comes from a study of T cell clones after liver transplantation. The wider study: TCRbeta sequencing after a pre-transplant mixed lymphocyte reaction identified graft-donor-reactive clones, later tracked in post-transplant blood. Three of eight recipients were HCV-positive; others had non-autoimmune, non-viral indications.

Using immunoSEQ multiplex PCR, the repertoire was profiled, and TCRdb retains in-frame clones only, with some absent. The table includes nearly 55,000 clones, 65% to 85% detected once. The source of this sequence is a human donor who received a liver transplant. This specimen consisted of CD4+ T cells from blood, obtained before liver transplant.

CDR3 amino acids: CSVMATSPGELFF. The CDR3 DNA sequence: TGCAGCGTTATGGCGACCTCCCCCGGGGAGCTGTTTTTT. J is TRBJ2-2 and V is TRBV29-1; D gene unclear. V was pared by 5 bases and J by 6 bases, with 13 bases between. The CDR3 is 13 amino acids. The V gene's germline CDR1 is SQVTM and CDR2 ANQGSEA.